Shown below are 20 T cell receptor beta chains from a single sample sequenced in a study of shared clonotypes between healthy human individuals. The naive CD8 population came from CD45RO-negative cells selected for CCR7, without terminally differentiated effector memory CD45RA+ cells. Libraries were prepared by immunoSEQ multiplex PCR; TCRdb keeps only in-frame clonotypes and omits some of them. The sample records 2 million or so clones, about 95% being singletons. Sequenced: naive CD8+ T cells sorted from blood. Receptor source: a man between 18 and 29 years old in good health.

V usage is TRBV11-2 and J usage is TRBJ2-7; D is unresolved. Germline CDR1 SGHAT, CDR2 FQNNGV. Deletions cut 7 bases from V and 7 bases from J, with 8 bases between. This CDR3 comprises 10 residues. CDR3 residues: CASMGIEQYF. The CDR3 nucleotides are TGTGCCAGCATGGGGATTGAGCAGTACTTC.

The V call is TRBV14, the J call TRBJ2-7; D uncertain. In germline, CDR1 is SGHDN, CDR2 FVKESK. Trimming left V 1 base short and J 6 bases short, with 10 bases between. The CDR3 sequence is 13 residues long. The CDR3 sequence is CASSQVDAIEQYF. Here the CDR3 DNA reads TGTGCCAGCAGCCAAGTTGACGCAATCGAGCAGTACTTC. The whole variable domain, filled in from reference TRBV14 and TRBJ2-7, reads EAGVTQFPSHSVIEKGQTVTLRCDPISGHDNLYWYRRVMGKEIKFLLHFVKESKQDESGMPNNRFLAERTGGTYSTLKVQPAELEDSGVYFCASSQVDAIEQYFGPGTRLTVT.

This chain uses TRBV27 with TRBJ2-5, with 8 bases matching TRBD1. The germline V gene encodes CDR1 MNHEY and CDR2 SMNVEV (reference sequence). V dropped 4 bases and J dropped 5; count of bases not matched to a gene: 12. The CDR3 consists of 16 residues. The CDR3 loop is CASSSGGQGAFETQYF. Here the CDR3 DNA reads TGTGCCAGCAGTTCAGGGGGGCAGGGGGCTTTTGAGACCCAGTACTTC.

Worth noting for this clone: Within the sample, other DNA sequences also encode this same CDR3. The J gene is TRBJ2-2, the V gene TRBV4-3, with a possible D match to TRBD1 (7 bases). Germline loops: CDR1 LGHNA, CDR2 YSLEER. This CDR3 is built from 15 residues. The V gene lost 4 bases and the J gene lost 3 bases, with 12 bases spanning the gap. The CDR3: CASSPGRGDTGELFF. The CDR3 nucleotides read TGCGCCAGCAGCCCCGGCAGGGGGGACACCGGGGAGCTGTTTTTT.

This clone was observed a single time. CDR3 region: CASSFRLAGNNEQFF. CDR3 sequence (DNA): TGTGCCAGCAGCTTTCGACTAGCGGGAAACAATGAGCAGTTCTTC. This chain uses TRBV9 with TRBJ2-1, with 11 positions matching TRBD2. Looked up from germline, CDR1 is SGDLS and CDR2 is YYNGEE. The CDR3 extends over 15 amino acids. V was pared by 4 bases and J by 5 bases, with 5 bases of the junction left unmatched.

The genes are TRBV7-9 and TRBJ2-7, with D possibly being TRBD1 (5 bases). The CDR3 covers 15 residues. Germline CDR1 SEHNR, CDR2 FQNEAQ (reference sequence). V lost 5 bases and J lost 2, with 16 bases in between. The CDR3 nucleotides read TGTGCCAGCAGCGACAGTTTGAGTGCTCCCTACGAGCAGTACTTC. Translation gives CASSDSLSAPYEQYF.

The chain uses TRBV15 and TRBJ1-6; D may be TRBD1 (5 bases). Trimming pared 6 bases from V and 5 bases from J, leaving 14 bases between. The V gene's germline CDR1 is LNHNV and CDR2 YYDKDF (reference sequence). The CDR3 has 15 amino acids. DNA for the CDR3: TGTGCCACCAGTATAATCTTACAGGATAATTCACCCCTCCACTTT. Translating it yields CATSIILQDNSPLHF.

Comment on this clone: Other nucleotide sequences from this sample produce the same CDR3. This chain uses TRBV6-1 with TRBJ2-7, with TRBD1 identical over 9 bases. Germline V gene sequence: CDR1 MNHNS, CDR2 SASEGT. This CDR3 contains 13 residues. V was clipped by 1 base and J by 5 bases; unmatched bases: 0. The CDR3 loop is CASSEGTGDEQYF. The DNA of the CDR3 is TGTGCCAGCAGTGAAGGGACAGGGGACGAGCAGTACTTC.

This chain joins TRBV9 and TRBJ1-5; no firm D call. CDR1 SGDLS and CDR2 YYNGEE come from the germline V gene. Trimming stripped 0 bases from V and 7 bases from J, with 14 bases between. The CDR3 has 15 residues. CDR3 in DNA: TGTGCCAGCAGCGTAGAAGGGTTGTCCGGACAGCCCCAGCATTTT. This translates into CASSVEGLSGQPQHF. Using reference TRBV9 and TRBJ1-5 for the parts outside the CDR3, the full variable domain is DSGVTQTPKHLITATGQRVTLRCSPRSGDLSVYWYQQSLDQGLQFLIQYYNGEERAKGNILERFSAQQFPDLHSELNLSSLELGDSALYFCASSVEGLSGQPQHFGDGTRLSIL.

The rearrangement links TRBV6-5 to TRBJ1-3, with D maybe TRBD1 (6 bases). With 4 bases removed from V and 4 bases from J, the gap between germline ends came to 17 bases. The CDR3 covers 16 residues. The germline CDR1 and CDR2 sequences are MNHEY and SVGAGI. The CDR3 nucleotides are TGTGCCAGCAGTTTATCGGACAGCCGTATAGGAAACACCATATATTTT. As protein: CASSLSDSRIGNTIYF.

The chain carries TRBV4-1 and TRBJ1-3; TRBD1 matches at 8 bases. Trimming cost V 0 bases and J 3 bases; bases outside gene matches: 13. Germline V gene sequence: CDR1 MGHRA, CDR2 YSYEKL. CDR3 size: 19 residues. The CDR3 sequence: CASSQDVQGVMRGGNTIYF. CDR3 bases: TGCGCCAGCAGCCAAGACGTACAGGGGGTAATGAGGGGTGGAAACACCATATATTTT.

This clone has more than one count but fewer than ten. The J gene is TRBJ1-1, the V gene TRBV13; D gene uncertain. Germline V gene sequence: CDR1 PRHDT, CDR2 FYEKMQ (reference sequence). With 2 bases removed from V and 0 bases from J, the gap between germline ends came to 10 bases. The CDR3 has 15 residues. In DNA form, the CDR3 reads TGTGCCAGCAGCTTACCCCGGATGATGAACACTGAAGCTTTCTTT. Protein sequence: CASSLPRMMNTEAFF.

The chain combines TRBV4-3 with TRBJ1-4; perhaps TRBD1 as D (6 bases). The CDR3 has 15 amino acids. V lost 4 bases and J lost 8, with 17 bases in between. Germline V gene sequence: CDR1 LGHNA, CDR2 YSLEER. The CDR3 reads CASSPEQGLDEKLFF. CDR3 in DNA: TGCGCCAGCAGCCCCGAACAGGGTCTCGACGAAAAACTGTTTTTT.

The gene calls are TRBV7-9 and TRBJ2-2; D possibly corresponds to TRBD2 (6 bases). The CDR3 covers 15 residues. Trimming left V 11 bases short and J 0 bases short, with 16 bases between. Germline assignment: CDR1 SEHNR and CDR2 FQNEAQ (reference sequence). CDR3 in amino acids: CAENPWGANTGELFF. The CDR3 DNA is TGTGCCGAAAATCCCTGGGGGGCGAACACCGGGGAGCTGTTTTTT.

The J gene is TRBJ2-3, the V gene TRBV28; D might be TRBD2 (5 bases). The CDR3 runs 16 residues. V lost 6 bases to trimming and J lost 0 bases, with 16 bases between them. CDR1 MDHEN and CDR2 SYDVKM come from the germline V gene. CDR3 nucleotides: TGTGCCAGCAGGCACCGACTGGACTCTAGCACAGATACGCAGTATTTT. This gives the protein CASRHRLDSSTDTQYF.

V and J are TRBV14 and TRBJ2-3; D not certain. CDR1 SGHDN and CDR2 FVKESK come from the germline V gene. V gave up 1 base and J gave up 4 bases, with 3 bases separating them. The length of the CDR3 is 12 residues. CDR3 sequence reads: CASSQVSDTQYF. The CDR3 bases are TGTGCCAGCAGCCAAGTTTCAGATACGCAGTATTTT. Based on the CDR3 plus reference TRBV14 and TRBJ2-3, the full variable domain is EAGVTQFPSHSVIEKGQTVTLRCDPISGHDNLYWYRRVMGKEIKFLLHFVKESKQDESGMPNNRFLAERTGGTYSTLKVQPAELEDSGVYFCASSQVSDTQYFGPGTRLTVL.

The chain uses TRBV9 and TRBJ1-4, with TRBD1 as a possible D gene (5 bases). Germline CDR1 SGDLS, CDR2 YYNGEE. With 0 bases removed from V and 6 bases from J, the gap between germline ends came to 9 bases. The CDR3 is 14 amino acids. This CDR3 reads CASSVAGLDEKLFF. The CDR3 nucleotides read TGTGCCAGCAGCGTAGCAGGGCTAGATGAAAAACTGTTTTTT.

The chain couples TRBV4-1 to TRBJ1-5; D not certain. Germline CDR1 reads MGHRA; CDR2 reads YSYEKL. This CDR3 has 15 residues. V lost 0 bases and J 7 bases, leaving 13 bases between the germline ends. CDR3 sequence (DNA): TGCGCCAGCAGCCAAGATCCCTTAGGAGGACAGCCCCAGCATTTT. This encodes CASSQDPLGGQPQHF.

The chain links TRBV11-2 to TRBJ2-1, with 7 bases matching TRBD1. CDR1 and CDR2 (germline): SGHAT, FQNNGV. J gave up 6 bases and V 5 bases, and 10 bases lay outside the gene matches. The CDR3 covers 15 residues. CDR3 amino acids: CASSSDRASSNEQFF. The CDR3 region has the DNA TGTGCCAGCAGCAGCGACAGGGCGTCGAGCAATGAGCAGTTCTTC. The full variable domain, rest sourced from reference TRBV11-2 and TRBJ2-1, is EAGVAQSPRYKIIEKRQSVAFWCNPISGHATLYWYQQILGQGPKLLIQFQNNGVVDDSQLPKDRFSAERLKGVDSTLKIQPAKLEDSAVYLCASSSDRASSNEQFFGPGTRLTVL.

The genes are TRBV27 and TRBJ1-1, with a tentative D call TRBD1 (6 bases). The V gene lost 6 bases and the J gene lost 7 bases, with 15 bases spanning the gap. Germline V gene lookup returns CDR1 MNHEY and CDR2 SMNVEV (reference sequence). The CDR3 extends over 13 amino acids. The CDR3 protein is CASSQYGQLEAFF. The CDR3 DNA reads as TGTGCCAGCAGCCAATATGGACAGCTTGAAGCTTTCTTT.